Each of the 27 T cell receptor beta chains below was sequenced from the same sample in a study of shared clonotypes between healthy human individuals. Sequencing used immunoSEQ multiplex PCR; TCRdb keeps in-frame clones, though not all of them. The data hold 2 million to 2.5 million clones, with roughly 95% observed a single time. Material for sequencing was naive CD4+ T cells sorted from blood. Subset meaning: CD45RA+ positively selected. The receptors here all came from a man aged 18-30 years in good health.

The chain combines TRBV6-6 with TRBJ2-7, with 7 bases lining up with TRBD1. Looked up from germline, CDR1 is MNHNY and CDR2 is SVGAGI (reference sequence). The junction had 10 bases not matched to a gene; V was cut back by 6 bases and J by 5 bases. The CDR3 is made up of 14 amino acids. CDR3 DNA: TGTGCCAGCAGCCGGACAGGTGGGTTGCACGAGCAGTACTTC. Protein product: CASSRTGGLHEQYF.

This chain links TRBV21-1 with TRBJ2-7; no DNA check was done on the table's D call, TRBD1. TRBV21-1 is reported as a pseudogene. The CDR3 is 12 residues long. The CDR3, as DNA: TGTGCCAGCAACTCACAGTTCTACGAGCAGTACTTC. Amino acid sequence: CASNSQFYEQYF.

The V and J genes are TRBV6-4 and TRBJ2-2; 7 bases are a match to TRBD1. The CDR3 runs 13 residues. Germline V CDR1 and CDR2: MRHNA, SNTAGT. The V and J ends lost 6 bases and 6 bases, in that order; junction bases with no gene match: 4. The CDR3 coding sequence is TGTGCCAGCAGAAAGACAGGGTCCGGGGAGCTGTTTTTT. Translation: CASRKTGSGELFF.

As for this clone: At one end, the junction sequence differs from germline, possibly due to a read error. The chain couples TRBV29-1 to TRBJ2-2; 7 bases match TRBD2. This CDR3 is built from 11 residues. Germline CDR1 reads SQVTM; CDR2 reads ANQGSEA. CDR3 in DNA: TGCAGCGTTAAAGGTGGGGGGGACCTGTTTTTT. This sequence encodes CSVKGGGDLFF.

The rearrangement links TRBV5-1 to TRBJ2-5; maybe TRBD1 (6 bases). CDR1 is SGHRS and CDR2 is YFSETQ in the germline V gene. Trimming took 0 bases from V and 5 from J, leaving 14 bases between them. This CDR3 has 15 residues. The CDR3 reads CASSLGSTGAETQYF. In nucleotides, the CDR3 is TGCGCCAGCAGCTTGGGATCGACAGGTGCGGAGACCCAGTACTTC.

J is TRBJ1-3 and V is TRBV6-4; TRBD1 matches at 9 bases. J was trimmed by 4 bases and V by 4 bases; bases with no gene match: 8. The germline V gene encodes CDR1 MRHNA and CDR2 SNTAGT. This CDR3 is built from 16 residues. The CDR3 nucleotides are TGTGCCAGCAGTGGCGCAACAGGGGGCCAGGGAAACACCATATATTTT. Amino acid sequence: CASSGATGGQGNTIYF.

This clone was seen once. The V and J genes are TRBV7-9 and TRBJ2-1, with unresolved D. The V end lost 2 bases, the J end lost 10 bases, and 12 bases lay between the germline ends. CDR1 SEHNR and CDR2 FQNEAQ come from the germline V gene (reference sequence). This CDR3 is built from 13 residues. The CDR3 sequence: CASSLLPPTEQFF. Written as DNA, the CDR3 is TGTGCCAGCAGCTTATTACCCCCCACGGAGCAGTTCTTC.

Concerning this clone: Other DNA sequences from this sample encode an identical CDR3 as well. The chain couples TRBV29-1 to TRBJ2-3; possible D gene TRBD2, 6 bases. Germline V gives CDR1 SQVTM, CDR2 ANQGSEA. The CDR3 length is 15 residues. The germline V and J ends were trimmed by 4 bases and 0 bases, with 14 bases remaining between them. For the CDR3, the DNA is TGCAGCGTTGTGGTGGGGGGTACCAGCACAGATACGCAGTATTTT. Protein: CSVVVGGTSTDTQYF.

This sequence joins TRBV7-2 and TRBJ2-2, with D tentatively TRBD1 or TRBD2 (5 bases each). CDR1 is SGHTA and CDR2 is FQGNSA in the germline V gene. Trimming shortened V by 1 base and J by 5 bases, and 14 bases separated the two germline ends. There are 16 residues in the CDR3. The chain's CDR3 is CASSLVGTDLTGELFF. Written as DNA, the CDR3 is TGTGCCAGCAGCTTAGTTGGGACGGACCTAACCGGGGAGCTGTTTTTT.

The chain has TRBV7-2 and TRBJ2-3; TRBD2 agrees at 7 bases. Germline V CDR1 and CDR2: SGHTA, FQGNSA. The junction had 11 bases not matched to a gene; V was cut back by 5 bases and J by 3 bases. The CDR3 spans 16 residues. This CDR3 is CASSPQAGFRTDTQYF. In DNA form, the CDR3 reads TGTGCCAGCAGCCCACAAGCGGGGTTTAGGACAGATACGCAGTATTTT.

V and J are TRBV7-2 and TRBJ2-7, with TRBD1 as a possible D gene (6 bases). The CDR3 consists of 15 residues. Germline V gives CDR1 SGHTA, CDR2 FQGNSA. Trimming removed 6 bases from V and 0 bases from J, with 15 bases in between. The CDR3 region has the DNA TGTGCCAGCAGACCTCGACAGGCGCCCTCCTACGAGCAGTACTTC. It specifies CASRPRQAPSYEQYF.

The chain couples TRBV5-1 to TRBJ1-1; perhaps TRBD1 as D (6 bases). Trimming left V 4 bases short and J 1 base short, with 14 bases between. The CDR3 has 15 amino acids. Germline V gene data show CDR1 as SGHRS and CDR2 as YFSETQ. The DNA for the CDR3 is TGCGCCAGCAGCCTAACCGGACAGCAGAACACTGAAGCTTTCTTT. Translated, it gives CASSLTGQQNTEAFF.

This clone was counted a few times. V is TRBV10-1 and J is TRBJ1-2; no clear D. Trimming removed 7 bases from V and 4 bases from J, with 4 bases in between. The CDR3 has 10 residues. Per germline, CDR1 WNHNN and CDR2 SYGVQD (reference sequence). Here the CDR3 DNA reads TGCGCCAGCACCAGCTATGGCTACACCTTC. It codes for CASTSYGYTF.

This chain joins TRBV11-2 and TRBJ2-5; 9 bases line up with TRBD2. The V gene's germline CDR1 is SGHAT and CDR2 FQNNGV. This CDR3 has 15 amino acids. V lost 1 base to trimming and J lost 4 bases; unmatched junction nucleotides: 4. The CDR3 region has the DNA TGTGCCAGCAGCTTAGCTAGCGGGGAGGGAGAGACCCAGTACTTC. Its protein is CASSLASGEGETQYF.

The J gene is TRBJ1-2, the V gene TRBV10-2; 7 bases line up with TRBD1. Germline CDR1 is WSHSY and CDR2 is SAAADI. V lost 4 bases, J lost 2 bases, and 7 bases stayed unmatched. There are 15 residues in the CDR3. The CDR3 sequence is CASSGPWDSNYGYTF. In DNA form, the CDR3 reads TGCGCCAGCAGTGGGCCCTGGGACAGCAACTATGGCTACACCTTC.

CDR3 protein: CASSLAQGINYGYTF. Here the CDR3 DNA reads TGTGCCAGCAGCTTGGCTCAGGGAATTAACTATGGCTACACCTTC. The J gene is TRBJ1-2, the V gene TRBV5-5; possibly TRBD1 for D (5 bases). V shed 0 bases and J shed 1 base, with 10 bases lying between them. Germline lookup yields CDR1 SGHKS and CDR2 YYEKEE (reference sequence). The CDR3 has 15 amino acids.

The chain carries TRBV28 and TRBJ1-1; 9 positions agree with TRBD1. Germline V lookup: CDR1 MDHEN, CDR2 SYDVKM. The CDR3 totals 15 residues. V lost 5 bases and J lost 5; bases outside the gene matches: 9. CDR3 protein: CASSLWGQGRTEAFF. CDR3 coding DNA: TGTGCCAGCAGTCTCTGGGGACAGGGAAGAACTGAAGCTTTCTTT.

The V gene is TRBV7-9, the J gene TRBJ1-1; 7 bases align to TRBD1. CDR1 and CDR2 from the germline V gene are SEHNR and FQNEAQ (reference sequence). Germline trimming cut 5 bases from V and 3 bases from J; bases unmatched to any gene: 9. The CDR3 has 15 amino acids. The CDR3 bases are TGTGCCAGCAGCCCCCGGACAGGAGGGGACACTGAAGCTTTCTTT. Protein product: CASSPRTGGDTEAFF.

This clone was recorded only once. The J gene is TRBJ2-7, the V gene TRBV5-1, with D possibly being TRBD1 or TRBD2 (6 bases each). Trimming shortened V by 0 bases and J by 6 bases, and 10 bases separated the two germline ends. This CDR3 spans 13 amino acids. CDR1 is SGHRS, CDR2 YFSETQ, per germline. Here the CDR3 reads CASSLDGGLEQYF. DNA of the CDR3: TGCGCCAGCAGCTTGGATGGGGGGCTCGAGCAGTACTTC.

This rearrangement joins TRBV2 to TRBJ2-2, with TRBD2 identical over 10 bases. Trimming at V came to 4 bases and at J to 1 base, leaving 3 bases not matched to a gene. CDR3 size: 16 residues. Germline V gene lookup returns CDR1 SNHLY and CDR2 FYNNEI. CDR3 nucleotides: TGTGCCAGCAGTGTAGCTAGCGGGGGGAACACCGGGGAGCTGTTTTTT. This sequence encodes CASSVASGGNTGELFF.

The chain combines TRBV27 with TRBJ2-4, with 12 nucleotides matching TRBD2. The CDR3 covers 18 residues. CDR1 and CDR2 (germline): MNHEY, SMNVEV (reference sequence). With V trimmed by 3 bases and J by 2 bases, 8 bases remained unmatched. The CDR3, as DNA: TGTGCCAGCAGTTTCTCTAGCGGGGGGGTTGGTACCAAAAACATTCAGTACTTC. Translated: CASSFSSGGVGTKNIQYF.

In DNA, the CDR3 is TGTGCCAGCAGTGAACCCTATCAGCTTGGGGCCAACGTCCTGACTTTC. Its protein is CASSEPYQLGANVLTF. The chain couples TRBV25-1 to TRBJ2-6; D not certain. This CDR3 region has 16 residues. The germline V gene has CDR1 MGHDK and CDR2 SYGVNS. Deletions cut 2 bases from V and 3 bases from J, with 11 bases between.

With regard to this clone: At the DNA level, this CDR3 is encoded by other sequences in the same sample as well. The V call is TRBV7-2, the J call TRBJ2-2; D is unresolved. Germline V gene sequence: CDR1 SGHTA, CDR2 FQGNSA. The V and J ends lost 4 bases and 2 bases respectively, with 5 bases between them. The CDR3 is 13 residues long. Here the CDR3 DNA reads TGTGCCAGCAGCTCCCCCAACACCGGGGAGCTGTTTTTT. Translating gives CASSSPNTGELFF.

The chain links TRBV30 to TRBJ2-5; D might be TRBD2 (5 bases). The end of the DNA is better explained by TRBJ2-7, so the J call may be wrong. The CDR3 is 14 residues long. The germline gives CDR1 GTSNPN, CDR2 SVGIG (reference sequence). As DNA, the CDR3 is TGTGCCTGGAGGGCTGGGAGTCGGGTCTACGAGCAGTACTTC. It specifies CAWRAGSRVYEQYF.

The chain combines TRBV5-1 with TRBJ2-1, with D possibly TRBD2 on 6 matching bases. CDR1 is SGHRS, CDR2 YFSETQ, per germline. The CDR3 is 15 amino acids. Trimming shortened V by 0 bases and J by 5 bases, and 12 bases separated the two germline ends. CDR3 DNA sequence: TGCGCCAGCAGCTTGGTGGGTAGCGGCCACAATGAGCAGTTCTTC. This encodes CASSLVGSGHNEQFF.

The chain carries TRBV10-1 and TRBJ1-5; 10 bases line up with TRBD1. Germline CDR1 reads WNHNN; CDR2 reads SYGVQD (reference sequence). The CDR3 loop spans 18 amino acids. The junction had 12 bases not matched to a gene; V was cut back by 5 bases and J by 2 bases. CDR3 coding DNA: TGCGCCAGCAGTCCCGGGACAGGGGCTCCATCGGGCAATCAGCCCCAGCATTTT. Its protein product is CASSPGTGAPSGNQPQHF.

The chain's CDR3 is CASSDHGTPGAEQFF. The CDR3 DNA is TGTGCCAGCAGTGACCACGGGACTCCAGGGGCGGAGCAGTTCTTC. This rearrangement joins TRBV2 to TRBJ2-1; D may be TRBD1 or TRBD2 (6 bases each). The CDR3 sequence is 15 residues long. The germline gives CDR1 SNHLY, CDR2 FYNNEI. The V end was cut by 3 bases, the J end by 10 bases, with 19 bases between.